This note documents a single TCR beta chain sequence. Its antigen is currently unknown. CDR1 is SGHVS and CDR2 is FNYEAQ in the germline V gene. Trimming shortened V by 5 bases and J by 1 base, and 6 bases separated the two germline ends. This CDR3 is 14 amino acids long. The sample belongs to a study of shared clonotypes between healthy human individuals. Naive CD8 isolation took CD45RO-negative cells positively selected for CCR7 and excluded terminally differentiated effector memory CD45RA+ cells. TCRdb's table, derived via immunoSEQ multiplex PCR, lists solely in-frame clones and lacks some. This table holds over 2 million clones, roughly 94% found once. Study-wide results and limits: Genetic and exposure-history diversity was limited by the small donor number.

The chain couples TRBV7-6 to TRBJ2-6; D not certain. This clonotype originated in a man aged 18-30 years in good health. Sequencing was done on a sample of naive CD8+ T cells sorted from blood. CDR3 residues: CASSPGSGANVLTF. The CDR3 nucleotides are TGTGCCAGCAGCCCCGGGTCTGGGGCCAACGTCCTGACTTTC.